This T cell receptor (beta chain) was observed in a study of regulatory T cells in long-lasting Graves disease. About the research overall: Antithyroid drug use was under 3 months in newly diagnosed Graves' patients.

Points from the study as a whole: Thyroid tissue went unstudied; only peripheral blood was examined.

Time point: newly diagnosed GD, antithyroid drugs for less than 3 months. Making the TCR library involved RNA that had been extracted from PBMCs. On this clonotype itself: Its antigen is as yet unknown.

This CDR3 is built from 14 residues. The germline CDR1 and CDR2 sequences are DFQATT and SNEGSKA (reference sequence). Trimming cost V 4 bases and J 6 bases; bases outside gene matches: 5. Both iRepertoire HTBI primers and Arm-PCR of CDR3 regions were used to build the TCR beta libraries. TCRdb used MiXCR to reprocess the multiplex PCR reads, holding one entry per CDR3 protein. Altogether about 540,000 distinct CDR3 sequences are present, about 13% being singletons, with the ten largest covering 10%. The sample also formed part of further work on T cells in Graves' hyperthyroidism and ophthalmopathy. This second study notes: The definition of stable Graves' hyperthyroidism was no ophthalmopathy progression within 18 months. Ophthalmopathy was told apart from stable hyperthyroidism by a 13 V-J model.

Sequenced material: peripheral blood mononuclear cells (PBMCs), taken at new diagnosis, from a patient treated with antithyroid drugs. This chain joins TRBV20-1 and TRBJ2-1; 11 bases map to TRBD2. This clonotype originated in a young man with Graves disease. The CDR3 nucleotides read TGCAGTGCTATCACTAGCGGGGGAGTCAATGAGCAGTTCTTC. This encodes CSAITSGGVNEQFF.